This TCR beta chain originates from a study of blood T cell repertoires in COVID-19. Study overall: The United States, Italy and Spain provided the acute and convalescent COVID-19 samples. From T cells, B-cell-depleted T cells, or PBMCs came the material, which was cDNA or gDNA.

As originally analysed: Reference gene primer amplification gave estimated nucleated cell counts. Sequencing was performed with immunoSEQ multiplex PCR; in TCRdb, only in-frame clones are kept and a portion is missing. That table furnishes V, J and clone size, whereas the DNA furnished D and trimming. This table holds 210,000 or so clones, around 90% found once. In germline, CDR1 is SGHRS, CDR2 YFSETQ. V was clipped by 4 bases and J by 6 bases, with 16 bases between them. CDR3 length: 14 amino acids. This chain connects TRBV5-1 to TRBJ1-1; D is unresolved. This receptor was identified in a woman between 18 and 29 years old who had recovered from COVID-19. Sequences were obtained from peripheral blood. CDR3 coding DNA: TGCGCCAGCAGCCTCCCAAGCGAGGCCGCTGAAGCTTTCTTT. Protein sequence: CASSLPSEAAEAFF.